This T cell receptor beta chain was retrieved from a study of T cell responses to AZD1222 COVID-19 vaccine. Study-wide results and caveats: Reportedly, close to half of spike-specific TCRs are directed against unmutated variant regions.

Points on this clone: What it recognizes is unknown.

Profiled with immunoSEQ multiplex PCR; TCRdb holds only in-frame clones, not every one. The table lists some 94,000 clones, about 85% of them singletons, with about 2.9% in the top ten. The CDR3 loop spans 15 amino acids. V was shortened by 4 bases and J by 2 bases, with 16 bases between the two germline ends. The germline V gene encodes CDR1 SGHRS and CDR2 YFSETQ. This chain joins TRBV5-1 and TRBJ2-7; possibly TRBD1 for D (7 bases). The specimen comprised peripheral blood, sampled on day 0 of AZD1222 vaccination. The sequence derives from an adult in good health. The CDR3 region has the DNA TGCGCCAGCAGCCCAGACCCAGGGGGGACCTACGAGCAGTACTTC. It codes for CASSPDPGGTYEQYF.